The clone carrying this T cell receptor (beta chain) was detected a few times. What it binds is unknown. The record originates from a study of beta chain features in type 1 diabetes. As every portion of the isolated RNA was reverse transcribed, the sequencing read expressed TCRB transcripts. Using immunoSEQ multiplex PCR, the repertoire was profiled, and TCRdb retains in-frame clones only, with some absent. The table includes over 25,000 clones, less than 70% detected once. CD45RO/CCR7/CD25/CD127/CD95/CD27 sorting isolated CD4+ naive, central memory, regulatory and stem cell-like memory cells. Study findings and constraints: When Type 1 diabetes patients were examined, their TCRB CDR3s proved moderately but significantly shorter in all four CD4+ subsets. Fewer junction insertions and more nucleotide deletions appeared in type 1 diabetes patients. cDNA-based reads could over-represent cells with high TCR expression.

Specimen: Tregs from blood. The receptor comes from a woman aged 18-29 years with type 1 diabetes.

In DNA, the CDR3 is TGTGCCAGCAGTTACTCAGGGGTTGGTCAGCCCCAGCATTTT. It specifies CASSYSGVGQPQHF. The rearrangement links TRBV6-5 to TRBJ1-5; TRBD1 might be the D (5 bases). CDR3 length equals 14 residues. CDR1 and CDR2 from the germline V gene are MNHEY and SVGAGI. Trimming took off 0 bases at V and 6 bases at J, with 9 bases between the two ends.